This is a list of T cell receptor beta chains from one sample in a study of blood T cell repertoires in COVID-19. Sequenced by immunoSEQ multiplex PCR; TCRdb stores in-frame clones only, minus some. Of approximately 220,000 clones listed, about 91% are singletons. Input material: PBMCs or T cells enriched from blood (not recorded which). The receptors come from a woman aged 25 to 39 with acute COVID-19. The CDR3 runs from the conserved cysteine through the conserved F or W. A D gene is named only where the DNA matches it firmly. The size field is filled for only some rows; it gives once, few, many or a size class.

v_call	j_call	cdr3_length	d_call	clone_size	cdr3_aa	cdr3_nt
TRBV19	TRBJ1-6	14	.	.	CASSIQYRDSPLHF	TGTGCCAGTAGTATCCAGTACAGGGACTCACCCCTCCACTTT
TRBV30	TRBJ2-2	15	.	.	CALLARGLYTGELFF	TGTGCCCTACTAGCTCGAGGGCTATACACCGGGGAGCTGTTTTTT
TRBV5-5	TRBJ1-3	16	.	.	CASSPSGGSSGNTIYF	TGTGCCAGCAGCCCGAGTGGGGGGAGCTCTGGAAACACCATATATTTT
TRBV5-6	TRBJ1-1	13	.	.	CASSLAGSTEAFF	TGTGCCAGCAGCTTGGCAGGTAGCACTGAAGCTTTCTTT
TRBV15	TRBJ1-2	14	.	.	CATSKGDGARGYTF	TGTGCCACCAGCAAGGGGGATGGGGCGCGTGGCTACACCTTC
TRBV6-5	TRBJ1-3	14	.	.	CASSEPGSGNTIYF	TGTGCCAGCAGCGAGCCGGGGTCTGGAAACACCATATATTTT
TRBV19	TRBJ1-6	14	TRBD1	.	CASTATGGFSPLHF	TGTGCCAGTACCGCGACAGGGGGCTTTTCACCCCTCCACTTT
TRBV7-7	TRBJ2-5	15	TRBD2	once	CASSLIGSGEETQYF	TGTGCTAGCAGCTTAATCGGTAGCGGGGAAGAGACCCAGTACTTC
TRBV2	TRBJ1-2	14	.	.	CASIPDSANYGYTF	TGTGCCAGCATTCCGGACTCGGCGAACTATGGCTACACCTTC
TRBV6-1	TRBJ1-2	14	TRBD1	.	CASSTGTGTYGYTF	TGTGCCAGCTCTACAGGGACAGGGACCTATGGCTACACCTTC
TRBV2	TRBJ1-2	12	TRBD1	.	CASRDRGPGYTF	TGTGCCAGCAGGGACAGGGGGCCTGGCTACACCTTC
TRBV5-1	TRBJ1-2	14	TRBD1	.	CASSANRGHYGYTF	TGCGCCAGCAGCGCCAACAGGGGCCACTATGGCTACACCTTC
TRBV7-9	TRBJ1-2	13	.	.	CASSLRIRDGYTF	TGTGCCAGCAGCTTAAGAATCCGGGATGGCTACACCTTC
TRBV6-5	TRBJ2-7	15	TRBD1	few	CASSYSGTGNYEQYF	TGTGCCAGCAGTTATTCCGGGACAGGAAACTACGAGCAGTACTTC
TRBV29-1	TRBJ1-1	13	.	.	CSAGSGGQLGAFF	TGCAGCGCCGGATCGGGGGGGCAGTTAGGAGCTTTCTTT
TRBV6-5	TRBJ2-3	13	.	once	CASSGLRTDTQYF	TGTGCCAGCAGCGGACTCAGAACAGATACGCAGTATTTT
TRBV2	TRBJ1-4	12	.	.	CASTAADEKLFF	TGTGCCAGCACGGCGGCTGATGAAAAACTGTTTTTT
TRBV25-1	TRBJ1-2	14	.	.	CASSGQTAPIGYTF	TGTGCCAGCAGTGGCCAGACAGCGCCGATTGGCTACACCTTC
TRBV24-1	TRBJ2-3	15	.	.	CATSDTAARTDTQYF	TGTGCCACCAGTGATACGGCGGCGCGCACAGATACGCAGTATTTT
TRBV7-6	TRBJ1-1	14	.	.	CASSLGGLNTEAFF	TGTGCCAGCAGCTTAGGAGGGCTGAACACTGAAGCTTTCTTT
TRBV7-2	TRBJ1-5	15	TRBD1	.	CASSFGTGGFQPQHF	TGTGCCAGCAGCTTTGGTACAGGGGGCTTTCAGCCCCAGCATTTT
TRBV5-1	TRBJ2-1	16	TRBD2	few	CASGEGFSLFLGEQFF	TGCGCCAGCGGGGAGGGATTTTCCCTCTTTTTGGGTGAGCAGTTCTTC
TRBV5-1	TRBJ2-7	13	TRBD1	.	CAIRDGTAYEQYF	TGCGCCATCCGCGATGGGACAGCCTACGAGCAGTACTTC
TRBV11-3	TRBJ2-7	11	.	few	CAITILYEQYF	TGTGCCATTACAATTCTCTACGAGCAGTACTTC
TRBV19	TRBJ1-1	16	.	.	CASSIRTLPLDTEAFF	TGTGCCAGTAGTATAAGGACACTTCCGTTGGACACTGAAGCTTTCTTT
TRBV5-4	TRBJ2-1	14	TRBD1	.	CATLRDRGYNEQFF	TGTGCCACCCTCCGGGACAGGGGCTACAATGAGCAGTTCTTC
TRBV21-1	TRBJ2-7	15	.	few	CASSNNRDRAYEQYF	TGTGCCAGCAGCAACAACCGGGACAGGGCCTACGAGCAGTACTTC
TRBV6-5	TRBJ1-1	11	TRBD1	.	CASSQGAEAFF	TGTGCCAGCAGCCAGGGGGCTGAAGCTTTCTTT
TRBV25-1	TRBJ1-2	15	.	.	CASSEFFEYEYGYTF	TGTGCCAGCAGTGAATTCTTTGAGTACGAGTATGGCTACACCTTC
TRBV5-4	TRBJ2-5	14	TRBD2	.	CASSSPSGQETQYF	TGTGCCAGCAGCTCCCCTAGCGGCCAAGAGACCCAGTACTTC
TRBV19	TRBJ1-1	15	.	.	CASNTASQQNTEAFF	TGTGCCAGTAATACAGCATCTCAGCAGAACACTGAAGCTTTCTTT
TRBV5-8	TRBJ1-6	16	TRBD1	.	CASSGTGTGSRSPLHF	TGTGCCAGCAGCGGAACCGGGACAGGGAGCCGTTCACCCCTCCACTTT
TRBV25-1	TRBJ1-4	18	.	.	CASSDGSYSGVANEKLFF	TGTGCCAGCAGTGACGGGTCCTACTCAGGGGTGGCTAATGAAAAACTGTTTTTT
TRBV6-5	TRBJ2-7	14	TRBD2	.	CASSGRGSSYEQYF	TGTGCCAGCAGCGGGCGGGGGAGCTCCTACGAGCAGTACTTC
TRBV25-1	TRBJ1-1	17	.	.	CASSESADSLSNTEAFF	TGTGCCAGCAGTGAAAGCGCGGACAGCCTATCGAACACTGAAGCTTTCTTT
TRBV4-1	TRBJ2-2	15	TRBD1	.	CASSQNTGGKRELFF	TGCGCCAGCAGCCAAAATACAGGGGGCAAGAGGGAGCTGTTTTTT
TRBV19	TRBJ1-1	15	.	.	CASSISNGGLAEAFF	TGTGCCAGTAGTATTTCAAACGGGGGACTGGCTGAAGCTTTCTTT
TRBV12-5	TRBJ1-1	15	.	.	CASGLGGQQNTEAFF	TGTGCTAGTGGTTTGGGCGGACAGCAGAACACTGAAGCTTTCTTT
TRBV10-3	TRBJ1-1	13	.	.	CAISESTRYEAFF	TGTGCCATCAGTGAGTCGACCAGGTATGAAGCTTTCTTT
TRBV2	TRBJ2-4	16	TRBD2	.	CASSDVGEGAKNIQYF	TGTGCCAGCAGTGACGTGGGGGAGGGGGCCAAAAACATTCAGTACTTC
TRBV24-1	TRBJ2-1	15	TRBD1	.	CATSDGPTGHGGQFF	TGTGCCACCAGTGATGGTCCGACAGGGCATGGAGGGCAGTTCTTC
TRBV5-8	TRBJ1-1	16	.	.	CASSLVLGVRSTEAFF	TGTGCCAGCAGCTTGGTGTTAGGGGTCAGGAGCACTGAAGCTTTCTTT
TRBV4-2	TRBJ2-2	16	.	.	CASSQEGGLNTGELFF	TGTGCCAGCAGCCAAGAGGGGGGACTGAACACCGGGGAGCTGTTTTTT
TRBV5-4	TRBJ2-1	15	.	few	CASSSQGLTYNEQFF	TGTGCCAGCAGTTCGCAGGGGCTGACCTACAATGAGCAGTTCTTC
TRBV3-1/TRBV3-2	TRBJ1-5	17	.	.	CASSQWGSIWSNQPQHF	TGTGCCAGCAGCCAATGGGGCAGCATTTGGAGCAATCAGCCCCAGCATTTT
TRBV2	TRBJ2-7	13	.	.	CASMRGGNYEQYF	TGTGCCAGCATGAGGGGGGGGAACTACGAGCAGTACTTC